Sequencing of this T cell receptor (beta chain) was carried out in a study of beta chain features in type 1 diabetes. The entirety of the isolated RNA underwent reverse transcription, so expressed TCRB transcripts were sequenced. The read count averaged roughly 4 million across naive, central memory and regulatory T cell samples. The method was immunoSEQ multiplex PCR; TCRdb's version includes in-frame clones alone and lacks a portion of them. This sample carries 250,000 or so clones, about 30% of them seen once, and the ten largest clones take roughly 4%. Each of the sorted populations had a purity greater than 98%. The sample holds a few counts of this clone. The receptor's source is a man between 25 and 39 years old in good health. Sequencing was performed on central memory CD4+ T cells from blood.

This chain's CDR3 is CASSWGGETQYF. The CDR3 DNA reads as TGTGCCAGCAGCTGGGGAGGGGAGACCCAGTACTTC. The rearrangement links TRBV11-2 to TRBJ2-5, with TRBD2 matching over 7 bases. Germline V lookup: CDR1 SGHAT, CDR2 FQNNGV. The J segment lost 5 bases and the V segment lost 4 bases, leaving 1 base of the junction unmatched. There are 12 residues in the CDR3.